These 9 T cell receptor beta chains came from one sample sequenced in a study of T cells in Graves' hyperthyroidism and ophthalmopathy. The investigators amplified TCR beta CDR3 regions from RNA transcripts. Researchers ran a first-round RT-PCR on the TCR CDR3 using the HTBI primer set. One entry per CDR3 protein results from TCRdb running MiXCR on the multiplex PCR reads. The sample includes roughly 500,000 distinct CDR3 sequences, 40% to 50% seen only once; the top ten take about two fifths. Sequenced input: peripheral blood or thyroid tissue (not recorded which). All receptors derive from an adult woman with Graves' disease, either hyperthyroidism or ophthalmopathy (not recorded which).

The table lists this clonotype with many counts. The chain recombines TRBV7-9 with TRBJ1-1; D not certain. Looked up from germline, CDR1 is SEHNR and CDR2 is FQNEAQ (reference sequence). Between the trimmed V and J ends, which lost 5 bases and 9 bases, there was a span of 10 bases. The CDR3 extends over 11 amino acids. CDR3 residues: CASSHTEQAFF. Written as DNA, the CDR3 is TGTGCCAGCAGCCACACTGAACAAGCTTTCTTT. Complete variable domain (other parts from reference TRBV7-9 and TRBJ1-1): DTGVSQNPRHKITKRGQNVTFRCDPISEHNRLYWYRQTLGQGPEFLTYFQNEAQLEKSRLLSDRFSAERPKGSFSTLEIQRTEQGDSAMYLCASSHTEQAFFGQGTRLTVV.

This clonotype was counted a few times. The V and J genes are TRBV20-1 and TRBJ1-5; a weak D match, TRBD1 (6 bases). Germline V gene lookup returns CDR1 DFQATT and CDR2 SNEGSKA (reference sequence). The V end was cut by 2 bases, the J end by 3 bases, with 11 bases between. This CDR3 comprises 14 residues. The DNA for the CDR3 is TGCAGTGCTAGACAGGGGTTAGACAATCAGCCCCAGCATTTT. It yields the protein CSARQGLDNQPQHF.

This clonotype was recorded at least ten times. The CDR3, as DNA: TGTGCCAGCAGCTTAGAGATAGCGGCGGTCGGCCAGCAGTACTTC. Translation gives CASSLEIAAVGQQYF. The chain couples TRBV7-2 to TRBJ2-7; D might be TRBD2 (6 bases). Germline-derived CDR1 and CDR2 are SGHTA and FQGNSA. V dropped 1 base and J dropped 8 bases, with 18 bases sitting between them. The CDR3 has 15 residues.

This rearrangement joins TRBV11-2 to TRBJ2-2; 7 bases map to TRBD2. CDR3 size: 16 residues. Germline trimming cut 3 bases from V and 6 bases from J; bases unmatched to any gene: 10. Germline assignment: CDR1 SGHAT and CDR2 FQNNGV. The CDR3 nucleotides are TGTGCCAGCAGCTTTCCCGGGACTACTTACGCCGGGGAGCTGTTTTTT. Its translation: CASSFPGTTYAGELFF.

This clonotype was picked up many times. The CDR3 reads CASSVGGGGETQYF. The CDR3 DNA reads TGTGCCAGCAGCGTAGGGGGGGGGGGAGAGACCCAGTACTTC. V gene TRBV9 combines with J gene TRBJ2-5, with 7 positions matching TRBD2. Trimming cost V 0 bases and J 4 bases; bases outside gene matches: 3. Germline V gene lookup returns CDR1 SGDLS and CDR2 YYNGEE. The CDR3 spans 14 residues.

This clonotype was seen repeatedly, ten times or more. This chain links TRBV9 with TRBJ2-5; either TRBD1 or TRBD2 may fit D (5 bases each). The CDR3 is 16 residues long. Trimming took off 0 bases at V and 2 bases at J, with 14 bases between the two ends. Germline V gene sequence: CDR1 SGDLS, CDR2 YYNGEE. CDR3 sequence: CASSVGIEGMQETQYF. In nucleotides, the CDR3 is TGTGCCAGCAGCGTAGGGATCGAGGGGATGCAAGAGACCCAGTACTTC.

This chain uses TRBV2 with TRBJ1-2; 7 positions agree with TRBD1. CDR1 and CDR2 from the germline V gene are SNHLY and FYNNEI. The CDR3 totals 11 residues. V was clipped by 8 bases and J by 4 bases; unmatched bases: 1. The CDR3 protein is CASGTAYGYTF. CDR3 sequence (DNA): TGTGCCAGCGGGACAGCCTATGGCTACACCTTC.

This clonotype has only a few counts. The CDR3 coding sequence is TGTGCCAGCAGCCACCGGGACAGGGGAGGCTACACCTTC. The encoded protein is CASSHRDRGGYTF. This chain joins TRBV7-9 and TRBJ1-2; 10 bases match TRBD1. CDR1 and CDR2 (germline): SEHNR, FQNEAQ (reference sequence). The length of the CDR3 is 13 residues. V trimming: 5 bases; J trimming: 8 bases; junction bases outside the gene matches: 5.

This clonotype was seen a few times. The V gene is TRBV7-3, the J gene TRBJ2-7; D not certain. CDR1 and CDR2 from the germline V gene are SGHTA and FQGTGA. Trimming shortened V by 2 bases and J by 2 bases, and 16 bases separated the two germline ends. The CDR3 consists of 16 residues. CDR3 sequence reads: CASSLLGGTIPYEQYF. The DNA of the CDR3 is TGTGCCAGCAGCTTATTGGGCGGAACTATTCCCTACGAGCAGTACTTC.